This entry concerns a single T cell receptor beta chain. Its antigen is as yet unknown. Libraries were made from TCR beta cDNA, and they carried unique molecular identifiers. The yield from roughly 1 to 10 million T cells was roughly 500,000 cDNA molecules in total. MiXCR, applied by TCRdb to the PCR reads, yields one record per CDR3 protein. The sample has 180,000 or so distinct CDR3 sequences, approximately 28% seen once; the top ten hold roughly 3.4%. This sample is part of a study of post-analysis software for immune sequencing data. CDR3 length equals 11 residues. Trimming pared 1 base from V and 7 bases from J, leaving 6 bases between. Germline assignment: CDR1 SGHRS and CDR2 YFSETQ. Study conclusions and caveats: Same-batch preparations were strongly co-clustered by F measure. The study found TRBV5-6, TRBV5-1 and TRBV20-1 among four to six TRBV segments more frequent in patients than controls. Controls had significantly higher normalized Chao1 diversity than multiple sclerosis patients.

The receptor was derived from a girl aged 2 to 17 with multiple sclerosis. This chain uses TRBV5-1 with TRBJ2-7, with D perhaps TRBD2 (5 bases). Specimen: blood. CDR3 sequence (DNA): TGCGCCAGCAGCTTGTCGGGGGAGCAGTACTTC. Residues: CASSLSGEQYF. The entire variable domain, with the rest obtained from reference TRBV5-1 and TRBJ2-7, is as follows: KAGVTQTPRYLIKTRGQQVTLSCSPISGHRSVSWYQQTPGQGLQFLFEYFSETQRNKGNFPGRFSGRQFSNSRSEMNVSTLELGDSALYLCASSLSGEQYFGPGTRLTVT.